These T cell receptor beta chains were read from a single sample in a study of T cells in localized non-small cell lung cancer. Generated by immunoSEQ multiplex PCR, the TCRdb table keeps only in-frame clones and is missing some. The sample has thousands of clones, approximately 41% seen once. Specimen: lung tumor tissue, collected before any cancer treatment. These receptors came from a male donor aged 60 or over with stage II squamous cell lung carcinoma. CDR3s include the opening cysteine and the closing phenylalanine or tryptophan. The D gene is left open where the match is weak. Only some rows state a clone size, as once, few, many or a class for expanded clones.

cdr3_aa | cdr3_nt | j_call | v_call | clone_size | d_call
CASSPRGTPIRDSVFYGYTF | TGTGCCAGCTCACCAAGGGGAACACCGATTCGGGACAGCGTTTTCTATGGCTACACCTTC | TRBJ1-2 | TRBV18 | NA | TRBD1
CAIDGRDTDTQYF | TGTGCCATCGACGGGAGGGACACAGATACGCAGTATTTT | TRBJ2-3 | TRBV9 | few | TRBD2
CASRAGGSETQYF | TGTGCCTCCCGAGCGGGGGGAAGTGAGACCCAGTACTTC | TRBJ2-5 | TRBV19 | few | TRBD2
CASSYSKTPPLGYTF | TGTGCCAGCAGTTACTCGAAAACCCCCCCATTAGGCTACACCTTC | TRBJ1-2 | TRBV6-8 | NA | NA
CASSFRTSGEETQYF | TGTGCCAGCAGTTTCCGGACTAGCGGGGAAGAGACCCAGTACTTC | TRBJ2-5 | TRBV28 | few | TRBD2
CASSQSQMNTEAFF | TGTGCCAGCAGCCAAAGTCAAATGAACACTGAAGCTTTCTTT | TRBJ1-1 | TRBV16 | NA | NA
CASSSTYPRSPAAFF | TGTGCCAGCAGCTCCACCTATCCCCGTTCCCCGGCGGCTTTCTTT | TRBJ1-1 | TRBV9 | few | NA
CASSPTPVGGEQYF | TGTGCCAGCTCACCAACCCCAGTCGGAGGAGAGCAGTACTTC | TRBJ2-7 | TRBV18 | NA | NA
CSVSLGTGGNTIYF | TGCAGCGTTTCCCTAGGGACGGGCGGAAACACCATATATTTT | TRBJ1-3 | TRBV29-1 | NA | NA
CASSPRQGNTGELFF | TGTGCCAGCTCACCCCGACAGGGCAACACCGGGGAGCTGTTTTTT | TRBJ2-2 | TRBV18 | NA | TRBD1
CSVKQGGNTEAFF | TGCAGCGTCAAACAGGGGGGGAACACTGAAGCTTTCTTT | TRBJ1-1 | TRBV29-1 | few | TRBD1
CASSLDSASGNTIYF | TGCGCCAGCAGCTTGGACTCAGCCTCTGGAAACACCATATATTTT | TRBJ1-3 | TRBV5-1 | NA | NA
CASSQDLFGGGRTDTQYF | TGCGCCAGCAGCCAAGATCTTTTTGGAGGGGGTCGAACAGATACGCAGTATTTT | TRBJ2-3 | TRBV4-1 | few | NA
CASTWDREGTVETQYF | TGTGCCAGCACCTGGGACAGGGAAGGGACGGTGGAGACCCAGTACTTC | TRBJ2-5 | TRBV9 | NA | TRBD1
CASSQDQGQVTEAFF | TGCGCCAGCAGCCAAGATCAAGGGCAGGTAACTGAAGCTTTCTTT | TRBJ1-1 | TRBV1 | NA | NA
CASRRQVFSYEQYF | TGTGCCAGCAGGCGACAGGTCTTCTCCTACGAGCAGTACTTC | TRBJ2-7 | TRBV6-8 | NA | NA
CASTPGPFEGEQYF | TGTGCCAGTACTCCGGGGCCCTTCGAGGGGGAGCAGTACTTT | TRBJ2-7 | TRBV19 | NA | NA
CASSYPGLAGETQYF | TGTGCCAGCAGCTACCCAGGGTTGGCGGGAGAGACCCAGTACTTC | TRBJ2-5 | TRBV6-8 | few | NA
CASSPTSSYNEQFF | TGTGCCAGCAGCCCTACGAGCTCCTACAATGAGCAGTTCTTC | TRBJ2-1 | TRBV9 | few | NA
CASSHRGTSGSTGELFF | TGTGCCAGCAGCCATAGGGGGACTAGCGGGAGCACCGGGGAGCTGTTTTTT | TRBJ2-2 | TRBV11-3 | few | TRBD2
CASSFSGGQGNQPQHF | TGTGCCAGCAGCTTCTCAGGGGGACAGGGCAATCAGCCCCAGCATTTT | TRBJ1-5 | TRBV11-3 | NA | TRBD1
CASSFSLGVGNTIYF | TGTGCCAGCAGTTTTTCTTTGGGAGTAGGAAACACCATATATTTT | TRBJ1-3 | TRBV28 | NA | NA
CASSLVQGGNTF | TGTGCCAGCAGTTTAGTACAGGGGGGAAACACCTTC | TRBJ1-2 | TRBV28 | NA | TRBD1
CASISTGGRGYTF | TGTGCCAGTATTTCGACTGGAGGACGGGGCTACACCTTC | TRBJ1-2 | TRBV19 | NA | NA
CATETGGTEAFF | TGTGCCACCGAGACAGGTGGCACTGAAGCTTTCTTT | TRBJ1-1 | TRBV10-3 | medium-sized | NA
CASSSPGPGAEAFF | TGTGCCAGCAGCTCCCCAGGGCCCGGGGCTGAAGCTTTCTTT | TRBJ1-1 | TRBV7-6 | NA | NA
CASSLYMGVNQPQHF | TGTGCCAGCAGCTTATATATGGGGGTCAATCAACCCCAGCATTTT | TRBJ1-5 | TRBV30 | few | NA
CASSPAHDYTGELFF | TGTGCCAGCTCACCAGCACATGATTACACCGGGGAGCTGTTTTTT | TRBJ2-2 | TRBV18 | NA | NA
CTSSQEVVPEETQYF | TGCACCAGCAGCCAAGAGGTGGTACCGGAAGAGACCCAGTACTTC | TRBJ2-5 | TRBV1 | NA | NA
CASSSGLAGVTETQYF | TGCGCCAGCAGCTCGGGACTAGCGGGGGTAACGGAGACCCAGTACTTC | TRBJ2-5 | TRBV5-1 | once | TRBD2